Below are 17 T cell receptor beta chains sequenced from a single sample in a study of shared clonotypes between healthy human individuals. Measured with immunoSEQ multiplex PCR; TCRdb has only the in-frame clones, and not every one. The sample lists 500,000 to 650,000 clones; around 81% were seen once. The sample taken for sequencing was PBMCs. The source of these receptors is a woman in her 40s in good health. Some clones in this sample may be carry-over from other donors' samples.

This clone was seen more than once but under ten times. The rearrangement joins TRBV28 to TRBJ1-5; possible D gene TRBD1, 5 bases. Germline CDR1 is MDHEN and CDR2 is SYDVKM. This CDR3 spans 15 amino acids. V lost 3 bases and J 3 bases, leaving 12 bases between the germline ends. Here the CDR3 reads CASSFRGVINQPQHF. CDR3 sequence (DNA): TGTGCCAGCAGTTTTCGAGGGGTTATCAATCAGCCCCAGCATTTT.

This rearrangement joins TRBV29-1 to TRBJ2-6, with unresolved D. The V end lost 4 bases, the J end lost 2 bases, and 6 bases lay between the germline ends. CDR3 length: 13 amino acids. CDR1 is SQVTM and CDR2 is ANQGSEA in the germline V gene. Here the CDR3 reads CSVGITGANVLTF. In nucleotides, the CDR3 is TGCAGCGTTGGCATAACTGGGGCCAACGTCCTGACTTTC. Supplemented by reference TRBV29-1 and TRBJ2-6, the full variable domain reads SAVISQKPSRDICQRGTSLTIQCQVDSQVTMMFWYRQQPGQSLTLIATANQGSEATYESGFVIDKFPISRPNLTFSTLTVSNMSPEDSSIYLCSVGITGANVLTFGAGSRLTVL.

This rearrangement joins TRBV9 to TRBJ1-5; D is perhaps TRBD1 (6 bases). The CDR3 loop spans 16 amino acids. From germline, CDR1 is SGDLS and CDR2 YYNGEE. V lost 0 bases, J lost 1 base, and 11 bases lay in between. The CDR3 DNA reads as TGTGCCAGCAGCGTAGAGGCCAGGGGCAGCAATCAGCCCCAGCATTTT. As protein: CASSVEARGSNQPQHF.

The CDR3 loop reads CASSQGVHSVYGYTF. CDR3 in DNA: TGCGCCAGCAGTCAAGGCGTTCACAGCGTCTATGGCTACACCTTC. This chain links TRBV23-1 with TRBJ1-2, with D hard to call. TRBV23-1 is an ORF; its function is uncertain. This CDR3 has 15 residues. V lost 2 bases to trimming and J lost 4 bases, with 14 bases between them.

This clone was picked up one time. V and J are TRBV5-1 and TRBJ2-2, with D tentatively TRBD2 (6 bases). V was clipped by 1 base and J by 6 bases, with 16 bases between them. The CDR3 runs 16 residues. CDR1 is SGHRS, CDR2 YFSETQ, per germline. The CDR3 here is CASSLRGIGRAGELFF. The CDR3 DNA reads as TGCGCCAGCAGCTTGCGCGGGATCGGTAGGGCCGGGGAGCTGTTTTTT.

The CDR3 protein is CSAGSGRSSYNEQFF. The CDR3 DNA is TGCAGCGCCGGTTCCGGCAGAAGCTCCTACAATGAGCAGTTCTTC. The chain joins TRBV29-1 to TRBJ2-1; D remains unclear. Germline-derived CDR1 and CDR2 are SQVTM and ANQGSEA. This CDR3 is built from 15 residues. The germline V and J ends were trimmed by 7 bases and 0 bases, with 16 bases remaining between them.

CDR3 sequence (DNA): TGTGCTAGTGGTGCGTCAGATACGCAGTATTTT. Translated: CASGASDTQYF. The V and J genes are TRBV12-5 and TRBJ2-3; D remains ambiguous. The CDR3 totals 11 residues. Germline CDR1 and CDR2: LGHNT and FRNRAP. Trimming took 5 bases from V and 4 from J, leaving 4 bases between them. The complete variable domain, with remaining parts taken from reference TRBV12-5 and TRBJ2-3, reads DARVTQTPRHKVTEMGQEVTMRCQPILGHNTVFWYRQTMMQGLELLAYFRNRAPLDDSGMPKDRFSAEMPDATLATLKIQPSEPRDSAVYFCASGASDTQYFGPGTRLTVL.

This chain uses TRBV5-4 with TRBJ2-5, with 10 bases lining up with TRBD2. Germline V gene sequence: CDR1 SGHNT, CDR2 YYREEE (reference sequence). Trimming at V came to 3 bases and at J to 2 bases, leaving 7 bases not matched to a gene. The CDR3 sequence is 16 residues long. CDR3 protein: CASSSWTSGAQETQYF. In DNA, the CDR3 is TGTGCCAGCAGCTCGTGGACTAGCGGCGCACAAGAGACCCAGTACTTC. Combining the CDR3 with reference TRBV5-4 and TRBJ2-5 gives the whole variable domain ETGVTQSPTHLIKTRGQQVTLRCSSQSGHNTVSWYQQALGQGPQFIFQYYREEENGRGNFPPRFSGLQFPNYSSELNVNALELDDSALYLCASSSWTSGAQETQYFGPGTRLLVL.

This chain uses TRBV10-3 with TRBJ2-5, with 9 positions matching TRBD2. Gene TRBJ2-7 matches the end of the DNA better, so the J call may be wrong. CDR3 length: 14 amino acids. CDR1 and CDR2 (germline): ENHRY, SYGVKD. The CDR3 coding sequence is TGTGCCATCAGCGGACTAGCGCACTCCTACGAGCAGTACTTC. It translates to CAISGLAHSYEQYF.

This clone was observed a handful of times. The CDR3 DNA is TGTGCCAGCAGTGCCCCCGCGCTAGCCGGCCTCTACGAGCAGTACTTC. Encoded protein: CASSAPALAGLYEQYF. The V call is TRBV6-1, the J call TRBJ2-7; TRBD2 might be the D (5 bases). Trimming left V 4 bases short and J 3 bases short, with 19 bases between. The germline V gene has CDR1 MNHNS and CDR2 SASEGT. The CDR3 contains 16 residues.

This clone was seen only once. The chain links TRBV4-1 to TRBJ2-5, with 7 nucleotides matching TRBD2. The J call may be faulty, since TRBJ2-7 better matches the DNA end. CDR1 and CDR2 from the germline V gene are MGHRA and YSYEKL. The CDR3 is 17 residues long. DNA of the CDR3: TGCGCCAGCAGCCCAGATTCGGGGGGATTCAGCTCCTACGAGCAGTACTTC. Its translation: CASSPDSGGFSSYEQYF.

The chain combines TRBV4-2 with TRBJ2-2, with D tentatively TRBD1 or TRBD2 (5 bases each). CDR3 length: 16 residues. Germline V gene lookup returns CDR1 LGHNA and CDR2 YNFKEQ. V dropped 0 bases and J dropped 1 base, with 9 bases sitting between them. The CDR3 nucleotides read TGTGCCAGCAGCCAAGAGGGGACGGAGAACACCGGGGAGCTGTTTTTT. Its translation is CASSQEGTENTGELFF.

The CDR3 DNA sequence: TGTGCCAGCAGTCCACTAAGTATCAGGGCAAACACCGGGGAGCTGTTTTTT. Translated: CASSPLSIRANTGELFF. The chain carries TRBV28 and TRBJ2-2; possibly TRBD1 for D (5 bases). The ends were cut back, 5 bases at V and 2 bases at J, with 18 bases in the middle. The CDR3 contains 17 residues. The germline CDR1 and CDR2 sequences are MDHEN and SYDVKM.

This chain joins TRBV11-2 and TRBJ2-3; 10 bases align to TRBD2. Trimming took 6 bases from V and 1 from J; bases not matched to a gene: 16. This CDR3 has 19 amino acids. The germline gives CDR1 SGHAT, CDR2 FQNNGV. CDR3 region: CASSATRDSGLAGTDTQYF. The CDR3 nucleotides read TGTGCCAGCAGTGCTACTCGCGACTCCGGACTAGCGGGCACAGATACGCAGTATTTT.

This clone was seen ten or more times. J is TRBJ2-3 and V is TRBV29-1; TRBD2 agrees at 8 bases. The CDR3 is 13 residues long. V dropped 5 bases and J dropped 1; count of bases not matched to a gene: 2. CDR1 is SQVTM and CDR2 is ANQGSEA in the germline V gene. The CDR3 bases are TGCAGCGTTAAGACTAGCGGCACAGATACGCAGTATTTT. Residues: CSVKTSGTDTQYF.

This clone was seen a handful of times. This rearrangement joins TRBV28 to TRBJ2-1; possible D gene TRBD1, 6 bases. V was trimmed by 5 bases and J by 4 bases, leaving 12 bases between them. Germline CDR1 MDHEN, CDR2 SYDVKM. The CDR3 covers 14 residues. The CDR3 loop reads CASSAIDRYNEQFF. The CDR3 DNA sequence: TGTGCCAGCAGTGCGATAGACAGGTACAATGAGCAGTTCTTC.

V gene TRBV5-4 combines with J gene TRBJ1-2; 7 bases map to TRBD1. Per the germline V gene, CDR1 is SGHNT and CDR2 is YYREEE (reference sequence). J was trimmed by 4 bases and V by 4 bases; bases with no gene match: 7. This CDR3 has 14 amino acids. The DNA for the CDR3 is TGTGCCAGCAGCCCTGACAGGGTTAGCTATGGCTACACCTTC. Its protein is CASSPDRVSYGYTF.